The 24 T cell receptor beta chains below come from one sample, sequenced in a study of vaccination and CD4 T cells after COVID-19. No antigen has been identified for these receptors. The treatment is: approximately 10-day PBMC culture with coronavirus spike peptide pools or control peptides (ViraFEST assay). An Oncomine TCR Beta short-read assay was used to sequence the DNA from cultured CD4+ T cells. MiXCR, run by TCRdb on the PCR reads, gives a single entry per CDR3 protein. The sample lists 21,000 or so distinct CDR3 sequences, 45% to 60% occurring once. Sequenced sample: CD4+ T cells from blood, cultured in vitro. All receptors derive from a human donor who had recovered from COVID-19.

V usage is TRBV20-1 and J usage is TRBJ2-1, with 8 bases lining up with TRBD2. Trimming took 3 bases from V and 4 from J; bases not matched to a gene: 11. The length of the CDR3 is 16 residues. Germline V gives CDR1 DFQATT, CDR2 SNEGSKA (reference sequence). The CDR3 nucleotides are TGCAGTGCTAGCTCGAGCGGGAGTGGGACTTACAATGAGCAGTTCTTC. Translating gives CSASSSGSGTYNEQFF.

The chain couples TRBV21-1 to TRBJ2-5; TRBD1, the table's D call, lacks a check against the DNA. TRBV21-1 is reported as a pseudogene. This CDR3 is 17 amino acids long. CDR3 protein: CTSSNGGRSGDQETQYF. The CDR3 DNA reads TGTACCAGCAGCAACGGTGGCCGCTCAGGGGACCAAGAGACCCAGTACTTC.

This clonotype was recorded a few times. The chain is built from TRBV3-1 and TRBJ1-2, with a weak D call TRBD1 (5 bases). The CDR3 spans 13 residues. Trimming took off 8 bases at V and 5 bases at J, with 15 bases between the two ends. CDR1 is LGHDT and CDR2 is YNNKEL in the germline V gene (reference sequence). CDR3 in DNA: TGTGCCAGCCGCCGGGAGGGGAATTATGGCTACACCTTC. Encoded protein: CASRREGNYGYTF. Full variable domain (missing parts from reference TRBV3-1 and TRBJ1-2): DTAVSQTPKYLVTQMGNDKSIKCEQNLGHDTMYWYKQDSKKFLKIMFSYNNKELIINETVPNRFSPKSPDKAHLNLHINSLELGDSAVYFCASRREGNYGYTFGSGTRLTVV.

The rearrangement joins TRBV14 to TRBJ2-1; a weak D match, TRBD2 (6 bases). The germline V and J ends were trimmed by 4 bases and 7 bases, with 11 bases remaining between them. Germline CDR1 SGHDN, CDR2 FVKESK. CDR3 length: 13 amino acids. CDR3 DNA: TGTGCCAGCAGCCCGGGGACTGCTAATGAGCAGTTCTTC. Its protein product is CASSPGTANEQFF.

This sequence joins TRBV3-1 and TRBJ1-2, with 9 bases fitting TRBD1. The CDR3 contains 15 residues. Germline values: CDR1 LGHDT, CDR2 YNNKEL (reference sequence). With V trimmed by 7 bases and J by 7 bases, 13 bases remained unmatched. The CDR3 nucleotides are TGTGCCAGCACCGAAGGACAGGGGAGAGTGGGTGGCTACACCTTC. Translation gives CASTEGQGRVGGYTF.

This clonotype has more than one count but fewer than ten. The chain uses TRBV20-1 and TRBJ2-1; 8 positions match TRBD2. The CDR3 length is 13 residues. Unmatched junction bases numbered 12, after V lost 3 bases and J lost 14 bases. Per the germline V gene, CDR1 is DFQATT and CDR2 is SNEGSKA (reference sequence). CDR3 loop: CSARHGLAYLEFF. The CDR3 nucleotides read TGCAGTGCTAGGCACGGACTAGCCTATCTCGAGTTCTTC.

This clonotype was counted between two and nine times. The V call is TRBV7-9, the J call TRBJ1-1; TRBD1 might be the D (5 bases). V lost 1 base and J 4 bases, leaving 13 bases between the germline ends. CDR3 size: 15 residues. The germline V gene has CDR1 SEHNR and CDR2 FQNEAQ (reference sequence). CDR3 DNA: TGTGCCAGCAGCTTAGTATCGGGACCCCCCACTGAAGCTTTCTTT. This gives the protein CASSLVSGPPTEAFF.

This clonotype was seen a handful of times. This chain connects TRBV30 to TRBJ2-2, with D possibly being TRBD1 (5 bases). This CDR3 comprises 14 residues. Deletions cut 3 bases from V and 3 bases from J, with 11 bases between. Germline loops: CDR1 GTSNPN, CDR2 SVGIG (reference sequence). This CDR3 reads CAWRYRLDTGELFF. The CDR3 DNA sequence: TGTGCCTGGAGGTACAGGCTCGACACCGGGGAGCTGTTTTTT.

The chain recombines TRBV30 with TRBJ1-1, with TRBD1 as a possible D gene (5 bases). Trimming cost V 3 bases and J 5 bases, with 19 bases left between them. Germline loops: CDR1 GTSNPN, CDR2 SVGIG (reference sequence). The CDR3 contains 15 residues. CDR3 protein: CAWSGWIGGTTEAFF. The CDR3 bases are TGTGCCTGGAGCGGATGGATCGGGGGGACGACTGAAGCTTTCTTT.

The V call is TRBV12-3 or TRBV12-4, the J call TRBJ1-1, with 7 bases fitting TRBD1. With V trimmed by 6 bases and J by 0 bases, 4 bases remained unmatched. The CDR3 runs to 14 residues. The DNA for the CDR3 is TGTGCCAGCAGACGGGGACAGCTGAACACTGAAGCTTTCTTT. It translates to CASRRGQLNTEAFF.

In its sample, this clonotype was seen a few times. The gene calls are TRBV2 and TRBJ1-2; no definite D call. V dropped 6 bases and J dropped 7 bases, with 9 bases sitting between them. Germline CDR1 reads SNHLY; CDR2 reads FYNNEI. CDR3 length: 11 residues. CDR3 nucleotides: TGTGCCAGCAGAACTGACTCTGGCTACACCTTC. Its protein product is CASRTDSGYTF.

This clonotype has only one observation. The gene calls are TRBV19 and TRBJ1-6, with D unclear. The CDR3 is 15 amino acids. CDR1 and CDR2 (germline): LNHDA, SQIVND (reference sequence). V lost 0 bases to trimming and J lost 4 bases, with 7 bases between them. The CDR3 sequence: CASSIDLSYNSPLHF. The CDR3 DNA follows: TGTGCCAGTAGTATAGATCTGTCTTATAATTCACCCCTCCACTTT.

This clonotype was recorded a few times. The chain is built from TRBV19 and TRBJ1-5; D is uncertain. Germline CDR1 reads LNHDA; CDR2 reads SQIVND (reference sequence). Trimming removed 4 bases from V and 4 bases from J, with 2 bases in between. CDR3 length: 11 amino acids. The chain's CDR3 is CASSSNQPQHF. In DNA form, the CDR3 reads TGTGCCAGTAGTAGTAATCAGCCCCAGCATTTT.

The chain joins TRBV5-4 to TRBJ2-7, with D hard to call. V lost 4 bases to trimming and J lost 0 bases, with 14 bases between them. Germline V gene sequence: CDR1 SGHNT, CDR2 YYREEE (reference sequence). This CDR3 has 15 residues. The CDR3 reads CASSPGSRFSYEQYF. CDR3 nucleotide sequence: TGTGCCAGCAGCCCCGGATCCAGATTCTCCTACGAGCAGTACTTC.

There are a few counts of this clonotype. V is TRBV18 and J is TRBJ2-1; 7 bases are a match to TRBD2. Germline V gene sequence: CDR1 KGHSH, CDR2 LQKENI. The junction had 13 bases not matched to a gene; V was cut back by 1 base and J by 7 bases. This CDR3 contains 17 residues. CDR3 residues: CASSPQHVERDRNEQFF. The CDR3, as DNA: TGTGCCAGCTCACCACAGCACGTCGAGCGGGATAGGAATGAGCAGTTCTTC. Drawing the rest from reference TRBV18 and TRBJ2-1, the complete variable domain is NAGVMQNPRHLVRRRGQEARLRCSPMKGHSHVYWYRQLPEEGLKFMVYLQKENIIDESGMPKERFSAEFPKEGPSILRIQQVVRGDSAAYFCASSPQHVERDRNEQFFGPGTRLTVL.

V usage is TRBV30 and J usage is TRBJ2-1; 13 bases line up with TRBD2. After removal of 2 bases from V and 0 bases from J, the junction contained 10 bases not matched to a gene. The germline CDR1 and CDR2 sequences are GTSNPN and SVGIG (reference sequence). The CDR3 runs 19 residues. CDR3 sequence: CAWSPSTSGRDSSYNEQFF. The CDR3 DNA follows: TGTGCCTGGAGTCCGTCAACTAGCGGGAGGGACAGCTCCTACAATGAGCAGTTCTTC.

This chain uses TRBV20-1 with TRBJ2-5; D is undetermined. CDR3 length equals 12 residues. V was trimmed by 2 bases and J by 5 bases, leaving 9 bases between them. The germline V gene has CDR1 DFQATT and CDR2 SNEGSKA (reference sequence). The chain's CDR3 is CSARPPRETQYF. For the CDR3, the DNA is TGCAGTGCTAGACCACCAAGGGAGACCCAGTACTTC.

The J gene is TRBJ1-5, the V gene TRBV19, with TRBD1 matching 9 bases. The V gene end was trimmed by 8 bases and the J gene end by 5 bases; junction bases not matched to a gene: 13. Per the germline V gene, CDR1 is LNHDA and CDR2 is SQIVND (reference sequence). This CDR3 spans 16 amino acids. The CDR3 bases are TGTGCCAGTGCCGTTGATAGGACAGGGGCGCATCAGCCCCAGCATTTT. This encodes CASAVDRTGAHQPQHF.

This chain links TRBV5-4 with TRBJ1-1; D might be TRBD1 (5 bases). From germline, CDR1 is SGHNT and CDR2 YYREEE (reference sequence). V was trimmed by 4 bases and J by 0 bases, leaving 13 bases between them. This CDR3 comprises 15 residues. CDR3 nucleotide sequence: TGTGCCAGCAGCCTCGACAGCGGGGTGAACACTGAAGCTTTCTTT. It translates to CASSLDSGVNTEAFF.

This clonotype was recorded a few times. J is TRBJ2-5 and V is TRBV10-3; D gene unclear. The length of the CDR3 is 14 residues. Per germline, CDR1 ENHRY and CDR2 SYGVKD. The germline V and J ends were trimmed by 3 bases and 5 bases, with 13 bases remaining between them. The CDR3 protein is CAISDSGRVETQYF. The CDR3, as DNA: TGTGCCATCAGTGACTCTGGTCGGGTTGAGACCCAGTACTTC.

J is TRBJ1-1 and V is TRBV7-2; D uncertain. The CDR3 length is 14 residues. From germline, CDR1 is SGHTA and CDR2 FQGNSA. V lost 2 bases to trimming and J lost 5 bases, with 12 bases between them. The CDR3 spells CASSLMSGATEAFF. In DNA form, the CDR3 reads TGTGCCAGCAGCTTAATGTCAGGAGCTACTGAAGCTTTCTTT.

This clonotype has only a few counts. J is TRBJ2-2 and V is TRBV20-1, with TRBD1 identical over 8 bases. The junction had 5 bases not matched to a gene; V was cut back by 5 bases and J by 3 bases. CDR1 is DFQATT and CDR2 is SNEGSKA in the germline V gene (reference sequence). This CDR3 is 14 amino acids long. The CDR3, as DNA: TGCAGTGCTGATTCGGGACAGGACACCGGGGAGCTGTTTTTT. As protein: CSADSGQDTGELFF.

The rearrangement links TRBV10-3 to TRBJ2-2; 9 bases fit TRBD1. The CDR3 is 15 residues long. Unmatched junction bases numbered 8, after V lost 8 bases and J lost 4 bases. Germline V gene data show CDR1 as ENHRY and CDR2 as SYGVKD. As DNA, the CDR3 is TGTGCCATCGGCCGGACAGGGGACTCCACCGGGGAGCTGTTTTTT. Amino acids: CAIGRTGDSTGELFF.

This chain's CDR3 is CASSQEGDDEQYF. As DNA, the CDR3 is TGCGCCAGCAGCCAGGAGGGGGATGACGAGCAGTACTTC. This chain connects TRBV5-1 to TRBJ2-7; either TRBD1 or TRBD2 may supply D (6 bases each). Germline loops: CDR1 SGHRS, CDR2 YFSETQ. CDR3 length: 13 amino acids. Trimming shortened V by 4 bases and J by 5 bases, and 13 bases separated the two germline ends.